A single sample is the source of the 30 T cell receptor beta chains below, sequenced in a study of blood T cell repertoires in COVID-19. Produced via immunoSEQ multiplex PCR; TCRdb's table is partial and in-frame only. This sample carries 150,000 to 200,000 clones, about 89% of them seen once, and the ten largest clones take about 7%. The sequenced sample was peripheral blood. The receptors were gathered from a man aged 40-55 years with acute or convalescent COVID-19.

The count of this clone is one. The rearrangement uses TRBV28 and TRBJ2-7; 9 nucleotides match TRBD1. Per germline, CDR1 MDHEN and CDR2 SYDVKM. The CDR3 consists of 17 residues. V was clipped by 4 bases and J by 5 bases; unmatched bases: 15. The CDR3 loop reads CASSSPSSTGTGNEQYF. The CDR3 nucleotides read TGTGCCAGCAGTTCCCCCTCCTCCACCGGGACAGGGAACGAGCAGTACTTC. Combining the CDR3 with reference TRBV28 and TRBJ2-7 gives the whole variable domain DVKVTQSSRYLVKRTGEKVFLECVQDMDHENMFWYRQDPGLGLRLIYFSYDVKMKEKGDIPEGYSVSREKKERFSLILESASTNQTSMYLCASSSPSSTGTGNEQYFGPGTRLTVT.

The rearrangement uses TRBV18 and TRBJ2-5, with unresolved D. Trimming took off 3 bases at V and 0 bases at J, with 5 bases between the two ends. The CDR3 loop spans 13 amino acids. Germline CDR1 is KGHSH and CDR2 is LQKENI. The DNA for the CDR3 is TGTGCCAGCTCACCCCAAAACCAAGAGACCCAGTACTTC. Its protein is CASSPQNQETQYF.

V is TRBV4-2 and J is TRBJ2-3, with 9 bases matching TRBD2. The trim removed 4 bases at V and 5 bases at J, leaving 1 base unmatched. CDR3 size: 13 residues. Germline assignment: CDR1 LGHNA and CDR2 YNFKEQ. The CDR3 coding sequence is TGTGCCAGCAGCCTTAGCGGGGGAGATACGCAGTATTTT. Its protein is CASSLSGGDTQYF.

In this sample, this clone turned up a few times. CDR3 sequence: CASSLTAYEQYF. The CDR3 region has the DNA TGTGCCAGCAGCTTAACTGCCTACGAGCAGTACTTC. The chain is built from TRBV7-9 and TRBJ2-7; D gene uncertain. The CDR3 has 12 amino acids. Trimming shortened V by 2 bases and J by 2 bases, and 4 bases separated the two germline ends. Per germline, CDR1 SEHNR and CDR2 FQNEAQ (reference sequence).

V gene TRBV27 combines with J gene TRBJ2-6; D may be TRBD1 (6 bases). Germline CDR1 MNHEY, CDR2 SMNVEV (reference sequence). The V end was cut by 6 bases, the J end by 2 bases, with 8 bases between. The CDR3 length is 14 residues. The CDR3 DNA follows: TGTGCCAGCAGGAACAGGGCTGGGGCCAACGTCCTGACTTTC. Protein product: CASRNRAGANVLTF.

The J gene is TRBJ1-5, the V gene TRBV4-1; 7 bases are shared with TRBD1. The germline gives CDR1 MGHRA, CDR2 YSYEKL. V shed 0 bases, J shed 6 bases, and the junction held 5 bases outside the gene matches. The CDR3 totals 15 residues. CDR3 in amino acids: CASSQEDRVVQPQHF. The CDR3 DNA follows: TGCGCCAGCAGCCAAGAAGACAGGGTAGTTCAGCCCCAGCATTTT.

This clone turned up a few times. The V call is TRBV30, the J call TRBJ2-7; possibly TRBD1 for D (5 bases). V lost 0 bases to trimming and J lost 9 bases, with 15 bases between them. CDR3 length equals 13 residues. CDR1 and CDR2 from the germline V gene are GTSNPN and SVGIG (reference sequence). The CDR3: CAWSVTEKRGQYF. CDR3 nucleotide sequence: TGTGCCTGGAGTGTAACAGAAAAAAGGGGGCAGTACTTC. Drawing the rest from reference TRBV30 and TRBJ2-7, the complete variable domain is SQTIHQWPATLVQPVGSPLSLECTVEGTSNPNLYWYRQAAGRGLQLLFYSVGIGQISSEVPQNLSASRPQDRQFILSSKKLLLSDSGFYLCAWSVTEKRGQYFGPGTRLTVT.

The V and J genes are TRBV20-1 and TRBJ2-3, with 10 bases fitting TRBD2. Germline CDR1 and CDR2: DFQATT and SNEGSKA (reference sequence). The V gene end was trimmed by 3 bases and the J gene end by 2 bases; junction bases not matched to a gene: 8. The CDR3 has 16 amino acids. CDR3 region: CSASSQRGGFTDTQYF. CDR3 coding DNA: TGCAGTGCTAGTAGCCAGCGGGGGGGATTCACAGATACGCAGTATTTT.

This clone was seen a handful of times. V is TRBV27 and J is TRBJ1-5, with TRBD1 identical over 8 bases. The CDR3 has 16 residues. CDR1 MNHEY and CDR2 SMNVEV come from the germline V gene (reference sequence). V shed 0 bases, J shed 6 bases, and the junction held 7 bases outside the gene matches. CDR3 in DNA: TGTGCCAGCAGTTTATCTAGGGCGCAGGGGGCTCAGCCCCAGCATTTT. It translates to CASSLSRAQGAQPQHF.

Regarding this clone: Other nucleotide sequences in the sample specify the same CDR3. V and J are TRBV6-5 and TRBJ2-7, with D possibly matching TRBD2 (7 bases). The CDR3 runs to 14 residues. Germline V lookup: CDR1 MNHEY, CDR2 SVGAGI. Between the trimmed V and J ends, which lost 6 bases and 2 bases, there was a span of 14 bases. Here the CDR3 DNA reads TGTGCCAGCAGCCCACAGGGAGGGACCTACGAGCAGTACTTC. It translates to CASSPQGGTYEQYF.

The chain has TRBV6-1 and TRBJ1-1, with TRBD1 as a possible D gene (6 bases). Trimming took off 1 base at V and 7 bases at J, with 13 bases between the two ends. Germline V lookup: CDR1 MNHNS, CDR2 SASEGT. This CDR3 spans 14 amino acids. The CDR3 loop reads CASSEGTHRVEAFF. The CDR3 nucleotides read TGTGCCAGCAGTGAAGGGACTCACAGGGTTGAAGCTTTCTTT.

V usage is TRBV6-5 and J usage is TRBJ1-6; D uncertain. Deletions cut 11 bases from V and 3 bases from J, with 11 bases between. The CDR3 sequence is 13 residues long. Germline CDR1 MNHEY, CDR2 SVGAGI. This CDR3 reads CAAKEVYNSPLHF. The CDR3 region has the DNA TGTGCCGCGAAGGAGGTCTATAATTCACCCCTCCACTTT.

The chain links TRBV6-6 to TRBJ2-2; tentatively, D is TRBD1 (6 bases). The V and J ends lost 8 bases and 5 bases respectively, with 21 bases between them. Germline V gene lookup returns CDR1 MNHNY and CDR2 SVGAGI (reference sequence). This CDR3 is 16 amino acids long. The CDR3 sequence: CASQPRGRGETGELFF. The CDR3 DNA sequence: TGTGCCAGCCAACCCCGTGGCAGGGGAGAAACCGGGGAGCTGTTTTTT.

The chain is built from TRBV27 and TRBJ2-1; 8 bases match TRBD1. The junction had 18 bases not matched to a gene; V was cut back by 6 bases and J by 8 bases. The CDR3 spans 17 residues. Germline V gives CDR1 MNHEY, CDR2 SMNVEV (reference sequence). CDR3 in DNA: TGTGCCAGCAGCCAAAATCCGGGACAGGAATCTGTCTATGAGCAGTTCTTC. It specifies CASSQNPGQESVYEQFF.

The genes are TRBV28 and TRBJ2-7, with 7 bases matching TRBD1. V lost 1 base and J lost 4; bases outside the gene matches: 4. The CDR3 has 14 residues. CDR1 is MDHEN, CDR2 SYDVKM, per germline. The chain's CDR3 is CASSLSRTGYEQYF. CDR3 coding DNA: TGTGCCAGCAGTTTATCCAGGACAGGATACGAGCAGTACTTC. Full variable domain (remainder filled in from reference TRBV28 and TRBJ2-7): DVKVTQSSRYLVKRTGEKVFLECVQDMDHENMFWYRQDPGLGLRLIYFSYDVKMKEKGDIPEGYSVSREKKERFSLILESASTNQTSMYLCASSLSRTGYEQYFGPGTRLTVT.

The gene calls are TRBV28 and TRBJ1-1; D gene unclear. Germline values: CDR1 MDHEN, CDR2 SYDVKM. CDR3 length: 14 residues. Trimming left V 5 bases short and J 1 base short, with 11 bases between. The CDR3 DNA reads as TGTGCCAGCAGTGGACTAATCGGGAACACTGAAGCTTTCTTT. Residues: CASSGLIGNTEAFF.

The chain combines TRBV6-1 with TRBJ2-7; a possible D gene is TRBD1 (5 bases). Germline CDR1 reads MNHNS; CDR2 reads SASEGT. Trimming cost V 2 bases and J 0 bases, with 8 bases left between them. This CDR3 contains 14 residues. The CDR3 nucleotides are TGTGCCAGCAGTGAACAAGACAGCTCCTACGAGCAGTACTTC. This encodes CASSEQDSSYEQYF.

This sequence joins TRBV3-1 (or the pseudogene TRBV3-2) and TRBJ1-1; no firm D call. The V end was cut by 0 bases, the J end by 2 bases, with 7 bases between. The CDR3 has 14 amino acids. Germline V gene data show CDR1 as LGHDT and CDR2 as YNNKEL (reference sequence). CDR3 in amino acids: CASSQDGTNTEAFF. Written as DNA, the CDR3 is TGTGCCAGCAGCCAAGATGGCACAAACACTGAAGCTTTCTTT.

The chain recombines TRBV7-9 with TRBJ1-2, with D tentatively TRBD1 (6 bases). Germline CDR1 and CDR2: SEHNR and FQNEAQ (reference sequence). Trimming removed 1 base at V and 5 bases at J, with 11 bases between. The CDR3 loop spans 14 amino acids. CDR3 amino acids: CASSLVDRVYGYTF. The CDR3 nucleotides read TGTGCCAGCAGCTTAGTGGACAGAGTTTATGGCTACACCTTC.

V is TRBV19 and J is TRBJ1-1; D gene ambiguous. CDR3 length: 14 amino acids. Looked up from germline, CDR1 is LNHDA and CDR2 is SQIVND (reference sequence). V was clipped by 0 bases and J by 7 bases, with 12 bases between them. CDR3 protein: CASSIDTGANEAFF. The CDR3 region has the DNA TGTGCCAGTAGTATAGATACGGGTGCCAATGAAGCTTTCTTT.

The chain recombines TRBV9 with TRBJ2-1; D remains unclear. The length of the CDR3 is 16 residues. Germline V gives CDR1 SGDLS, CDR2 YYNGEE. V was pared by 2 bases and J by 2 bases, with 14 bases between. CDR3 sequence: CASSVNSVTTYNEQFF. The CDR3 DNA is TGTGCCAGCAGCGTCAACTCCGTTACTACCTACAATGAGCAGTTCTTC.

The chain combines TRBV5-1 with TRBJ1-4; 8 bases are a match to TRBD1. There are 17 residues in the CDR3. After removal of 4 bases from V and 8 bases from J, the junction contained 16 bases not matched to a gene. Germline-derived CDR1 and CDR2 are SGHRS and YFSETQ. CDR3 DNA sequence: TGCGCCAGCAGCCCAACCCATGCGACAGGGGCCGGGGAAAAACTGTTTTTT. It yields the protein CASSPTHATGAGEKLFF.

V gene TRBV20-1 combines with J gene TRBJ2-3, with TRBD2 matching 8 bases. Germline CDR1 is DFQATT and CDR2 is SNEGSKA (reference sequence). V lost 3 bases, J lost 3 bases, and 8 bases stayed unmatched. The CDR3 has 15 amino acids. The CDR3 is CSASSRGGPTDTQYF. In DNA, the CDR3 is TGCAGTGCTAGTTCCCGCGGGGGGCCGACAGATACGCAGTATTTT.

The rearrangement uses TRBV13 and TRBJ2-3; 10 bases match TRBD2. V lost 5 bases to trimming and J lost 0 bases; unmatched junction nucleotides: 8. The CDR3 is made up of 17 amino acids. CDR1 is PRHDT and CDR2 is FYEKMQ in the germline V gene (reference sequence). The CDR3 is CASSGKTSGSSTDTQYF. The CDR3, as DNA: TGTGCCAGCAGCGGAAAGACTAGCGGGTCTAGCACAGATACGCAGTATTTT.

CDR3 region: CATSVGTTSNQPQHF. Written as DNA, the CDR3 is TGTGCCACCAGCGTCGGGACAACAAGCAATCAGCCCCAGCATTTT. V usage is TRBV15 and J usage is TRBJ1-5; TRBD1 might be the D (6 bases). Trimming removed 5 bases from V and 1 base from J, with 12 bases in between. CDR1 LNHNV and CDR2 YYDKDF come from the germline V gene (reference sequence). The CDR3 totals 15 residues.

The gene calls are TRBV5-1 and TRBJ2-2; tentatively, D is TRBD1 (5 bases). The germline CDR1 and CDR2 sequences are SGHRS and YFSETQ. The CDR3 is 14 residues long. The ends were cut back, 4 bases at V and 1 base at J, with 8 bases in the middle. CDR3: CASSIDRNTGELFF. DNA of the CDR3: TGCGCCAGCAGCATCGACAGGAACACCGGGGAGCTGTTTTTT. Full variable domain (outside the CDR3, taken from reference TRBV5-1 and TRBJ2-2): KAGVTQTPRYLIKTRGQQVTLSCSPISGHRSVSWYQQTPGQGLQFLFEYFSETQRNKGNFPGRFSGRQFSNSRSEMNVSTLELGDSALYLCASSIDRNTGELFFGEGSRLTVL.

The chain carries TRBV4-1 and TRBJ1-2; TRBD1 is a possible D gene (6 bases). The V end was cut by 0 bases, the J end by 7 bases, with 12 bases between. From germline, CDR1 is MGHRA and CDR2 YSYEKL. CDR3 size: 14 residues. CDR3 loop: CASSQEARGVGYTF. The CDR3 coding sequence is TGCGCCAGCAGCCAAGAAGCCAGGGGAGTTGGCTACACCTTC.

This sequence joins TRBV24-1 and TRBJ2-3; 10 nucleotides agree with TRBD1. J was trimmed by 7 bases and V by 2 bases; bases with no gene match: 5. This CDR3 spans 15 amino acids. Germline V gene data show CDR1 as KGHDR and CDR2 as SFDVKD. In DNA form, the CDR3 reads TGTGCCACCAGTGATTCCGGGACAGGGGTGAATACGCAGTATTTT. Its protein product is CATSDSGTGVNTQYF.

The CDR3 here is CASSQAPGHGNYGYTF. The CDR3 nucleotides read TGCGCCAGCAGCCAGGCACCGGGACACGGAAACTATGGCTACACCTTC. V usage is TRBV4-1 and J usage is TRBJ1-2, with a weak D call TRBD1 (6 bases). Germline V CDR1 and CDR2: MGHRA, YSYEKL. The CDR3 is 16 residues long. Trimming cost V 3 bases and J 2 bases, with 16 bases left between them.

V gene TRBV3-1 (or the pseudogene TRBV3-2) combines with J gene TRBJ2-1; TRBD2 matches at 7 bases. The V and J ends lost 0 bases and 2 bases, in that order; junction bases with no gene match: 7. Germline lookup yields CDR1 LGHDT and CDR2 YNNKEL (reference sequence). The CDR3 is 17 residues long. The CDR3 here is CASSQDPALAAYNEQFF. Here the CDR3 DNA reads TGTGCCAGCAGCCAAGATCCAGCGCTAGCGGCCTACAATGAGCAGTTCTTC.